Shown below are 31 T cell receptor beta chains from a single sample sequenced in a study of blood T cell repertoires in COVID-19. Sequenced by immunoSEQ multiplex PCR; TCRdb stores in-frame clones only, minus some. The sample includes over 100,000 clones, 60% to 80% of them seen just once. Sequencing input: peripheral blood. These receptors all stem from a woman between 65 and 79 years old with acute or convalescent COVID-19.

The V and J genes are TRBV24-1 and TRBJ1-2, with a tentative D call TRBD1 (5 bases). From germline, CDR1 is KGHDR and CDR2 SFDVKD. V was shortened by 4 bases and J by 8 bases, with 16 bases between the two germline ends. The CDR3 runs 14 residues. CDR3 DNA sequence: TGTGCCACCAGTGACCCATCCAGGGAGGAGGGCTACACCTTC. This encodes CATSDPSREEGYTF.

The chain carries TRBV29-1 and TRBJ2-2; a possible D gene is TRBD2 (6 bases). V gave up 4 bases and J gave up 6 bases, with 12 bases separating them. CDR3 length equals 13 residues. Germline V gene lookup returns CDR1 SQVTM and CDR2 ANQGSEA. The CDR3 is CSVVMEGAGELFF. In DNA form, the CDR3 reads TGCAGCGTTGTTATGGAGGGCGCCGGGGAGCTGTTTTTT.

The chain uses TRBV30 and TRBJ2-7; 11 nucleotides agree with TRBD2. The CDR3 length is 15 residues. Germline V gives CDR1 GTSNPN, CDR2 SVGIG (reference sequence). Unmatched junction bases numbered 10, after V lost 1 base and J lost 8 bases. DNA for the CDR3: TGTGCCTGGAGTGGTAGGACTAGCGGGCCCCGGCAGCAGTACTTC. Protein product: CAWSGRTSGPRQQYF.

The rearrangement joins TRBV12-5 to TRBJ1-1, with a possible D match to TRBD1 (5 bases). The length of the CDR3 is 13 residues. CDR1 and CDR2 from the germline V gene are LGHNT and FRNRAP. The germline V and J ends were trimmed by 11 bases and 0 bases, with 13 bases remaining between them. As DNA, the CDR3 is TGTGCTGGGGCCAGGCTCTTGAACACTGAAGCTTTCTTT. Translating gives CAGARLLNTEAFF.

The chain has TRBV14 and TRBJ2-7; D is perhaps TRBD1 (5 bases). CDR3 size: 13 residues. V shed 4 bases and J shed 4 bases, with 11 bases lying between them. Looked up from germline, CDR1 is SGHDN and CDR2 is FVKESK. In nucleotides, the CDR3 is TGTGCCAGCAGCCGCCTGCAGGGTTACGAGCAGTACTTC. Amino acid sequence: CASSRLQGYEQYF.

This clone was detected only a few times. V gene TRBV5-1 combines with J gene TRBJ2-5; the match to TRBD2 covers 11 bases. Germline values: CDR1 SGHRS, CDR2 YFSETQ. J was trimmed by 0 bases and V by 0 bases; bases with no gene match: 1. The CDR3 sequence is 16 residues long. The CDR3 DNA sequence: TGCGCCAGCAGCTTGGGACTAGCGGGGTACCAAGAGACCCAGTACTTC. As protein: CASSLGLAGYQETQYF.

The chain employs TRBV7-9 and TRBJ1-1, with D possibly matching TRBD1 (6 bases). CDR3 length equals 13 residues. Germline assignment: CDR1 SEHNR and CDR2 FQNEAQ (reference sequence). Trimming removed 5 bases at V and 7 bases at J, with 14 bases between. The CDR3 sequence is CASSLQQGSEAFF. In DNA form, the CDR3 reads TGTGCCAGCAGCCTCCAACAGGGTAGTGAAGCTTTCTTT.

Only a few counts were recorded for this clone. This chain connects TRBV29-1 to TRBJ2-1; D is unresolved. This CDR3 spans 12 amino acids. V lost 6 bases and J lost 6, with 12 bases in between. The germline gives CDR1 SQVTM, CDR2 ANQGSEA. The CDR3 DNA sequence: TGCAGCGTCTCGTTTAGGAGCAATGAGCAGTTCTTC. This translates into CSVSFRSNEQFF.

The CDR3 protein is CASSFTSGRNTQYF. CDR3 sequence (DNA): TGTGCCAGCAGTTTCACTAGCGGGAGGAATACGCAGTATTTT. The chain has TRBV28 and TRBJ2-3; 12 positions match TRBD2. Germline V CDR1 and CDR2: MDHEN, SYDVKM. The CDR3 spans 14 residues. Trimming at V came to 3 bases and at J to 7 bases, leaving 2 bases not matched to a gene.

This clone was seen once. This chain links TRBV29-1 with TRBJ2-3, with 11 positions matching TRBD1. CDR3 length: 14 residues. After removal of 3 bases from V and 6 bases from J, the junction contained 5 bases not matched to a gene. Germline values: CDR1 SQVTM, CDR2 ANQGSEA. CDR3 residues: CSVERGTGGDTQYF. CDR3 sequence (DNA): TGCAGCGTTGAGCGGGGGACAGGGGGGGATACGCAGTATTTT.

The chain is built from TRBV6-2 or TRBV6-3 and TRBJ2-1; 12 bases match TRBD2. With 6 bases clipped from V and 10 bases from J, the junction kept 10 bases outside the gene matches. The length of the CDR3 is 15 residues. CDR1 is MNHEY, CDR2 SVGEGT, per germline. The CDR3 bases are TGTGCCAGCAGCTCACTAGCGGGGGGCCCGGGAGAGCAGTTCTTC. Translated, it gives CASSSLAGGPGEQFF.

The chain has TRBV6-5 and TRBJ2-7, with a weak D call TRBD2 (5 bases). Trimming stripped 11 bases from V and 1 base from J, with 12 bases between. Germline V gene data show CDR1 as MNHEY and CDR2 as SVGAGI. The CDR3 contains 12 residues. The DNA for the CDR3 is TGTGCCTCCGAGGGCAGTTCCTACGAGCAGTACTTC. It translates to CASEGSSYEQYF.

This clone was detected only a few times. J is TRBJ2-1 and V is TRBV28; D is perhaps TRBD1 (7 bases). This CDR3 is 16 amino acids long. V was cut by 3 bases and J by 15 bases, with 27 bases left in between. Germline CDR1 reads MDHEN; CDR2 reads SYDVKM. CDR3 nucleotides: TGTGCCAGCAGTTTCTTCGAGGTCCAGGGGGGAGTTCGGCGGTTCTTC. Protein sequence: CASSFFEVQGGVRRFF.

About this clone itself: Other DNA sequences within the sample encode an identical CDR3. J is TRBJ2-1 and V is TRBV4-1; a possible D gene is TRBD1 (6 bases). In germline, CDR1 is MGHRA, CDR2 YSYEKL. Trimming took 0 bases from V and 6 from J, leaving 6 bases between them. This CDR3 region has 13 residues. This CDR3 reads CASSQEGGNEQFF. In nucleotides, the CDR3 is TGCGCCAGCAGCCAAGAAGGGGGCAATGAGCAGTTCTTC.

This CDR3 reads CASSFLGGGSTEQYF. The CDR3 DNA reads TGTGCCAGCAGCTTTTTAGGGGGGGGCTCGACCGAGCAGTACTTC. This chain connects TRBV7-9 to TRBJ2-7; a weak D match, TRBD2 (7 bases). Germline CDR1 reads SEHNR; CDR2 reads FQNEAQ (reference sequence). Trimming shortened V by 3 bases and J by 6 bases, and 18 bases separated the two germline ends. This CDR3 region has 15 residues. Looking up the rest from reference TRBV7-9 and TRBJ2-7 gives the full variable domain: DTGVSQNPRHKITKRGQNVTFRCDPISEHNRLYWYRQTLGQGPEFLTYFQNEAQLEKSRLLSDRFSAERPKGSFSTLEIQRTEQGDSAMYLCASSFLGGGSTEQYFGPGTRLTVT.

This clone is categorized as medium-sized. The V and J genes are TRBV19 and TRBJ1-1; 10 bases align to TRBD1. Per germline, CDR1 LNHDA and CDR2 SQIVND (reference sequence). The CDR3 covers 14 residues. V was clipped by 3 bases and J by 4 bases; unmatched bases: 2. The CDR3 is CASSIGTGVTEAFF. Written as DNA, the CDR3 is TGTGCCAGTAGTATCGGGACAGGGGTCACTGAAGCTTTCTTT.

The chain couples TRBV11-2 to TRBJ1-1; D ambiguous. The CDR3 totals 12 residues. Per the germline V gene, CDR1 is SGHAT and CDR2 is FQNNGV. The V end lost 6 bases, the J end lost 0 bases, and 5 bases lay between the germline ends. The CDR3: CASSQMNTEAFF. CDR3 nucleotide sequence: TGTGCCAGCAGTCAAATGAACACTGAAGCTTTCTTT.

The chain is built from TRBV11-1 and TRBJ2-6; D gene uncertain. The CDR3 contains 14 residues. V was pared by 6 bases and J by 0 bases, with 6 bases between. Germline loops: CDR1 SGHAT, CDR2 FQDESV (reference sequence). The CDR3 sequence is CASRSSSGANVLTF. The CDR3 region has the DNA TGTGCCAGCAGGTCGAGCTCTGGGGCCAACGTCCTGACTTTC.

This clone has more than one count but fewer than ten. The chain recombines TRBV5-4 with TRBJ2-7; weak D call: TRBD1 (5 bases). From germline, CDR1 is SGHNT and CDR2 YYREEE (reference sequence). The CDR3 has 16 amino acids. The V and J ends lost 0 bases and 1 base respectively, with 14 bases between them. CDR3 sequence (DNA): TGTGCCAGCAGCTTGGCAGGTGGGGCTAAATCCTACGAGCAGTACTTC. This encodes CASSLAGGAKSYEQYF.

This clone was seen more than once but under ten times. The CDR3 reads CASSLGAGRQPQHF. As DNA, the CDR3 is TGTGCCAGCAGCTTAGGGGCAGGGAGGCAGCCCCAGCATTTT. The gene calls are TRBV7-2 and TRBJ1-5, with D perhaps TRBD1 (5 bases). Trimming pared 1 base from V and 7 bases from J, leaving 11 bases between. This CDR3 contains 14 residues. The germline CDR1 and CDR2 sequences are SGHTA and FQGNSA. Drawing the rest from reference TRBV7-2 and TRBJ1-5, the complete variable domain is GAGVSQSPSNKVTEKGKDVELRCDPISGHTALYWYRQSLGQGLEFLIYFQGNSAPDKSGLPSDRFSAERTGGSVSTLTIQRTQQEDSAVYLCASSLGAGRQPQHFGDGTRLSIL.

V gene TRBV19 combines with J gene TRBJ2-5; 8 bases fit TRBD2. With V trimmed by 9 bases and J by 0 bases, 6 bases remained unmatched. CDR1 LNHDA and CDR2 SQIVND come from the germline V gene (reference sequence). This CDR3 has 14 amino acids. The DNA for the CDR3 is TGTGCCAGCAGACTAGCGTCTCACCAAGAGACCCAGTACTTC. Its protein product is CASRLASHQETQYF.

This chain links TRBV2 with TRBJ1-1; D unresolved. The CDR3 is 13 residues long. The V end lost 10 bases, the J end lost 3 bases, and 15 bases lay between the germline ends. Germline CDR1 is SNHLY and CDR2 is FYNNEI. DNA of the CDR3: TGTGCCACCCGCCGGGTGAGGGACACTGAAGCTTTCTTT. As protein: CATRRVRDTEAFF. Full variable domain (outside the CDR3, taken from reference TRBV2 and TRBJ1-1): EPEVTQTPSHQVTQMGQEVILRCVPISNHLYFYWYRQILGQKVEFLVSFYNNEISEKSEIFDDQFSVERPDGSNFTLKIRSTKLEDSAMYFCATRRVRDTEAFFGQGTRLTVV.

This clone was counted once. The chain recombines TRBV12-3 or TRBV12-4 with TRBJ1-2; D remains unclear. The CDR3 has 11 amino acids. Trimming shortened V by 5 bases and J by 8 bases, and 9 bases separated the two germline ends. CDR3 sequence: CASSLRRGYTF. DNA of the CDR3: TGTGCCAGCAGTCTCAGGAGGGGCTACACCTTC.

The table lists this clone with a few counts. The rearrangement uses TRBV9 and TRBJ2-3; 7 bases align to TRBD2. Germline CDR1 and CDR2: SGDLS and YYNGEE. V gave up 3 bases and J gave up 7 bases; unmatched junction bases: 11. CDR3 length: 15 residues. Written as DNA, the CDR3 is TGTGCCAGCAGCGCTTTCCCGGGAGGTGGGTATACGCAGTATTTT. Translating it yields CASSAFPGGGYTQYF.

The V and J genes are TRBV5-1 and TRBJ2-7; TRBD1 agrees at 7 bases. Trimming cost V 1 base and J 2 bases; bases outside gene matches: 0. The CDR3 covers 13 residues. The germline V gene encodes CDR1 SGHRS and CDR2 YFSETQ. The CDR3 spells CASSLTGAYEQYF. As DNA, the CDR3 is TGCGCCAGCAGCTTGACAGGGGCCTACGAGCAGTACTTC.

This clone was found a few times. The V and J genes are TRBV19 and TRBJ2-7; 10 bases agree with TRBD1. The trim removed 3 bases at V and 6 bases at J, leaving 2 bases unmatched. Germline CDR1 and CDR2: LNHDA and SQIVND (reference sequence). This CDR3 is built from 13 residues. CDR3 nucleotide sequence: TGTGCCAGTAGTATGACAGGGGGCGGCGAGCAGTACTTC. Translating it yields CASSMTGGGEQYF.

A note on this clone: The sample contains more than one DNA sequence encoding this CDR3. This chain connects TRBV28 to TRBJ2-7; 14 bases map to TRBD2. The CDR3 spans 15 residues. J lost 4 bases, V lost 6 bases, and 5 bases had no gene match. Germline CDR1 and CDR2: MDHEN and SYDVKM. The CDR3 nucleotides read TGTGCCAGCAGCCCCGGGACTAGCGGGGGTTACGAGCAGTACTTC. This encodes CASSPGTSGGYEQYF.

The chain joins TRBV7-6 to TRBJ2-1, with 8 bases identical to TRBD2. Trimming cost V 6 bases and J 0 bases; bases outside gene matches: 4. The CDR3 covers 15 residues. The germline V gene encodes CDR1 SGHVS and CDR2 FNYEAQ. CDR3 residues: CASSRSGSSYNEQFF. CDR3 in DNA: TGTGCCAGCAGTAGAAGCGGGAGCTCCTACAATGAGCAGTTCTTC.

The rearrangement joins TRBV28 to TRBJ1-2, with D unclear. This CDR3 contains 17 residues. From germline, CDR1 is MDHEN and CDR2 SYDVKM. With 5 bases removed from V and 2 bases from J, the gap between germline ends came to 21 bases. Here the CDR3 DNA reads TGTGCCAGCAGTCCCTCCCCTACTTGGGCGCTAAACTATGGCTACACCTTC. Translating gives CASSPSPTWALNYGYTF.

This sequence joins TRBV7-8 and TRBJ1-5, with 8 nucleotides matching TRBD1. CDR3 length: 20 residues. After removal of 1 base from V and 6 bases from J, the junction contained 20 bases not matched to a gene. Germline V gene lookup returns CDR1 SGHVS and CDR2 FQNEAQ. The CDR3 reads CASSLEGTGVTQGLRQPQHF. In DNA form, the CDR3 reads TGTGCCAGCAGCTTAGAGGGGACAGGAGTCACACAGGGGCTACGTCAGCCCCAGCATTTT. Looking up the rest from reference TRBV7-8 and TRBJ1-5 gives the full variable domain: GAGVSQSPRYKVAKRGQDVALRCDPISGHVSLFWYQQALGQGPEFLTYFQNEAQLDKSGLPSDRFFAERPEGSVSTLKIQRTQQEDSAVYLCASSLEGTGVTQGLRQPQHFGDGTRLSIL.

This clone was observed a handful of times. This chain joins TRBV10-1 and TRBJ1-4; D call uncertain. Between the trimmed V and J ends, which lost 6 bases and 5 bases, there was a span of 13 bases. This CDR3 spans 14 amino acids. Germline V gene data show CDR1 as WNHNN and CDR2 as SYGVQD (reference sequence). The CDR3 bases are TGCGCCAGCAGGGGTTTGTCTAGGAATGAAAAACTGTTTTTT. It codes for CASRGLSRNEKLFF.